One sample yielded the 19 T cell receptor beta chains listed below, sequenced in a study of blood T cell repertoires in COVID-19. Generated by immunoSEQ multiplex PCR, the TCRdb table keeps only in-frame clones and is missing some. The sample has about 490,000 clones, 70% to 90% seen once. The specimen sequenced was peripheral blood. These receptors all come from a human donor in a cohort sampled during active COVID-19.

The chain uses TRBV6-1 and TRBJ2-7; no reliable D call. Trimming removed 3 bases at V and 7 bases at J, with 10 bases between. In germline, CDR1 is MNHNS, CDR2 SASEGT. The CDR3 spans 12 residues. The CDR3 DNA is TGTGCCAGCAGTGACCGGTGGGCTGAGCAGTACTTC. Amino acids: CASSDRWAEQYF.

This chain links TRBV6-1 with TRBJ2-7; 7 nucleotides agree with TRBD1. The V gene's germline CDR1 is MNHNS and CDR2 SASEGT. This CDR3 has 16 residues. The V and J ends lost 0 bases and 2 bases, in that order; junction bases with no gene match: 7. CDR3 nucleotide sequence: TGTGCCAGCAGTGAAGCGTGGGGACAGTCAGCCTACGAGCAGTACTTC. Translation: CASSEAWGQSAYEQYF.

The chain has TRBV7-9 and TRBJ2-1, with D perhaps assigned TRBD1 or TRBD2 (10 bases each). The V and J ends lost 9 bases and 8 bases respectively, with 32 bases between them. The length of the CDR3 is 18 residues. Germline CDR1 and CDR2: SEHNR and FQNEAQ (reference sequence). The CDR3 is CASGQGVFSGRAGDEQFF. In DNA, the CDR3 is TGTGCCAGTGGACAGGGGGTTTTCAGCGGGAGGGCCGGCGATGAGCAGTTCTTC.

J is TRBJ2-1 and V is TRBV11-3, with D perhaps TRBD2 (6 bases). Germline CDR1 SGHNT, CDR2 YENEEA. This CDR3 region has 19 residues. V lost 1 base and J 0 bases, leaving 19 bases between the germline ends. Here the CDR3 DNA reads TGTGCCAGCAGCTTAGTGAGCGGGTCTTCCCTAAGCTCCTACAATGAGCAGTTCTTC. Residues: CASSLVSGSSLSSYNEQFF.

This rearrangement joins TRBV5-1 to TRBJ2-1; TRBD2 agrees at 9 bases. The V segment lost 0 bases and the J segment 7 bases; nucleotides outside the gene matches: 5. Germline assignment: CDR1 SGHRS and CDR2 YFSETQ. This CDR3 has 15 residues. The CDR3 protein is CASSLVAGDWNEQFF. In DNA form, the CDR3 reads TGCGCCAGCAGCTTGGTAGCGGGAGATTGGAATGAGCAGTTCTTC.

The V call is TRBV2, the J call TRBJ1-2; 7 nucleotides align to TRBD1. The CDR3 runs to 15 residues. The junction had 11 bases not matched to a gene; V was cut back by 7 bases and J by 3 bases. CDR1 and CDR2 from the germline V gene are SNHLY and FYNNEI. CDR3 bases: TGTGCCAGCACCTTTGACAGGGAAGATTACTATGGCTACACCTTC. This encodes CASTFDREDYYGYTF.

This sequence joins TRBV20-1 and TRBJ2-7, with TRBD2 matching over 14 bases. The V and J ends lost 3 bases and 5 bases, in that order; junction bases with no gene match: 9. The CDR3 consists of 16 residues. Germline V gene data show CDR1 as DFQATT and CDR2 as SNEGSKA (reference sequence). The CDR3 loop is CSASGGLAGVPNEQYF. DNA for the CDR3: TGCAGTGCTAGTGGGGGACTAGCGGGAGTCCCCAACGAGCAGTACTTC.

The chain joins TRBV6-1 to TRBJ2-7; 7 nucleotides match TRBD2. Germline CDR1 MNHNS, CDR2 SASEGT. J was trimmed by 5 bases and V by 0 bases; bases with no gene match: 13. The CDR3 loop spans 17 amino acids. The CDR3 nucleotides read TGTGCCAGCAGTGAAGCCCGAACCGGCGGGAGTCTCAACGAGCAGTACTTC. Its translation: CASSEARTGGSLNEQYF.

CDR3 sequence: CSVGSTTKEKLFF. CDR3 DNA sequence: TGCAGCGTTGGAAGCACTACCAAGGAAAAACTGTTTTTT. The chain joins TRBV29-1 to TRBJ1-4; D is undetermined. The germline V gene has CDR1 SQVTM and CDR2 ANQGSEA. The CDR3 sequence is 13 residues long. Trimming took 4 bases from V and 8 from J, leaving 14 bases between them.

The chain combines TRBV11-1 with TRBJ1-2; 8 bases fit TRBD1. Trimming at V came to 1 base and at J to 8 bases, leaving 9 bases not matched to a gene. Per germline, CDR1 SGHAT and CDR2 FQDESV (reference sequence). CDR3 length: 15 amino acids. The CDR3 is CASSLDGQGGVGYTF. The CDR3 DNA follows: TGTGCCAGCAGCTTAGACGGACAGGGAGGTGTAGGCTACACCTTC.

This clone was found a few times. The chain couples TRBV27 to TRBJ1-1; TRBD1 is a possible D gene (5 bases). The CDR3 length is 15 residues. Germline lookup yields CDR1 MNHEY and CDR2 SMNVEV (reference sequence). V was clipped by 3 bases and J by 5 bases, with 16 bases between them. The CDR3 nucleotides read TGTGCCAGCAGTTTCTTAGGGCGGGGCGGGACTGAAGCTTTCTTT. This sequence encodes CASSFLGRGGTEAFF.

This rearrangement joins TRBV7-2 to TRBJ2-7; no clear D gene. V dropped 6 bases and J dropped 1 base, with 13 bases sitting between them. The germline V gene encodes CDR1 SGHTA and CDR2 FQGNSA. This CDR3 is 14 amino acids long. The chain's CDR3 is CASRPRSVSYEQYF. The CDR3 DNA follows: TGTGCCAGCAGACCTAGGAGCGTATCCTACGAGCAGTACTTC.

In its sample, this clone was seen once. The DNA of the CDR3 is TGTGCCAGCAGCTTAAGTCGGGTAGCGGACGTCTACGGCACAGATACGCAGTATTTT. Its translation is CASSLSRVADVYGTDTQYF. This chain uses TRBV7-3 with TRBJ2-3, with a tentative D call TRBD2 (6 bases). The germline gives CDR1 SGHTA, CDR2 FQGTGA. The V end lost 1 base, the J end lost 1 base, and 21 bases lay between the germline ends. The CDR3 runs 19 residues. The full variable domain, completed using reference TRBV7-3 and TRBJ2-3, is GAGVSQTPSNKVTEKGKYVELRCDPISGHTALYWYRQSLGQGPEFLIYFQGTGAADDSGLPNDRFFAVRPEGSVSTLKIQRTERGDSAVYLCASSLSRVADVYGTDTQYFGPGTRLTVL.

The chain employs TRBV7-3 and TRBJ2-7; 9 nucleotides match TRBD1. The CDR3 totals 15 residues. Germline assignment: CDR1 SGHTA and CDR2 FQGTGA. Losses at the gene ends were 5 bases for V and 3 bases for J; bases not matched to a gene: 8. CDR3 sequence: CASSVSGTGNYEQYF. The CDR3 DNA is TGTGCCAGCAGCGTATCCGGGACAGGGAACTACGAGCAGTACTTC.

V and J are TRBV29-1 and TRBJ2-1; maybe TRBD2 (6 bases). Trimming cost V 7 bases and J 4 bases, with 17 bases left between them. The CDR3 has 14 amino acids. Germline V gene sequence: CDR1 SQVTM, CDR2 ANQGSEA. The CDR3 spells CSAGGSGLYNEQFF. CDR3 nucleotides: TGCAGCGCCGGGGGTAGCGGATTATACAATGAGCAGTTCTTC.

This chain joins TRBV2 and TRBJ1-6; possibly TRBD1 for D (5 bases). CDR1 and CDR2 (germline): SNHLY, FYNNEI. The V and J ends lost 4 bases and 5 bases respectively, with 12 bases between them. This CDR3 comprises 15 residues. CDR3 coding DNA: TGTGCCAGCAGTGTAAGGCAGGGAAATAATTCACCCCTCCACTTT. Encoded protein: CASSVRQGNNSPLHF. Complete variable domain (other parts from reference TRBV2 and TRBJ1-6): EPEVTQTPSHQVTQMGQEVILRCVPISNHLYFYWYRQILGQKVEFLVSFYNNEISEKSEIFDDQFSVERPDGSNFTLKIRSTKLEDSAMYFCASSVRQGNNSPLHFGNGTRLTVT.

The genes are TRBV9 and TRBJ2-2, with D possibly being TRBD1 (6 bases). V was cut by 0 bases and J by 3 bases, with 9 bases left in between. The CDR3 has 15 amino acids. The germline CDR1 and CDR2 sequences are SGDLS and YYNGEE. CDR3 DNA sequence: TGTGCCAGCAGCGTAGAACAGGGCTACACCGGGGAGCTGTTTTTT. It translates to CASSVEQGYTGELFF.

The chain carries TRBV19 and TRBJ1-1, with TRBD1 as a possible D gene (6 bases). The CDR3 loop spans 15 amino acids. The germline gives CDR1 LNHDA, CDR2 SQIVND (reference sequence). The germline V and J ends were trimmed by 3 bases and 1 base, with 12 bases remaining between them. As DNA, the CDR3 is TGTGCCAGTAGTATTGGGGGCAGCCCGAACACTGAAGCTTTCTTT. It translates to CASSIGGSPNTEAFF.

This chain uses TRBV28 with TRBJ1-5; 8 nucleotides match TRBD1. The CDR3 totals 15 residues. Germline V gene sequence: CDR1 MDHEN, CDR2 SYDVKM. J was trimmed by 3 bases and V by 6 bases; bases with no gene match: 7. CDR3 DNA: TGTGCCAGCAGCCGACTGGACAGGGACAATCAGCCCCAGCATTTT. Protein product: CASSRLDRDNQPQHF.